This T cell receptor beta chain was documented in a study of blood T cell dynamics during melanoma immunotherapy. Study information: Patients with metastatic melanoma got pembrolizumab or nivolumab-ipilimumab as first-line care. General study results and limits: At W3, later disease-control patients showed bifurcated PBMC repertoire changes, unlike progressors.

Germline V gene data show CDR1 as LGHNA and CDR2 as YSLEER. Trimming pared 4 bases from V and 1 base from J, leaving 13 bases between. CDR3 length: 15 amino acids. Here immunoSEQ multiplex PCR was the method, and the copy in TCRdb shows in-frame clones only, minus some. The sample records fewer than 30,000 clones, 80% to 85% being singletons. Time point described: week 3, after first cycle of checkpoint inhibitor. No patient had earlier systemic cancer treatment, concurrent immunosuppressants, or another active cancer. As concerns this clone: The antigen is not known.

The sequences come from blood, collected from a patient treated with checkpoint blockade. The source of this sequence is a human donor with melanoma. The chain employs TRBV4-3 and TRBJ2-5; D possibly corresponds to TRBD1 (6 bases). The CDR3 protein is CASSRVGQGQETQYF. For the CDR3, the DNA is TGCGCCAGCAGCCGAGTGGGACAAGGCCAAGAGACCCAGTACTTC.